This is a list of T cell receptor beta chains from one sample in a study of cytomegalovirus exposure and HLA in healthy donors. Assay used: immunoSEQ multiplex PCR; TCRdb lists only in-frame clones, some missing. Counted here are 100,000 or so clones, nearly 15% occurring once; the ten biggest clones make up around 0.9%. Sequencing was performed on PBMCs. The source of these receptors is a female donor in good health and CMV-seronegative. CDR3s include the opening cysteine and the closing phenylalanine or tryptophan.

j_call	v_call	cdr3_aa
TRBJ2-7	TRBV4-2	CASSQEGGGVSEQYF
TRBJ1-1	TRBV5-4	CASSLELNTEAFF
TRBJ2-2	TRBV19	CANLGSGRGTATLAGELFF
TRBJ2-3	TRBV7-8	CASSSPQTSGRADTQYF
TRBJ2-7	TRBV7-2	CASSLMGHHSYEQYF
TRBJ2-1	TRBV7-9	CASSFPDSRLYNEQFF
TRBJ2-6	TRBV5-1	CASSLGVPGSGANVLTF
TRBJ2-3	TRBV11-3	CASSPTASTDTQYF
TRBJ1-1	TRBV19	CASSIFPNKRGSTEAFF
-	TRBV30	CAWSGTGFYEQYF
TRBJ2-6	TRBV7-9	CASSGWIQGYSGANVLTF
TRBJ2-7	TRBV21-1	CASSKQRQKSYEQYF
TRBJ1-2	TRBV5-6	CASSLAFGEGYTF
TRBJ2-3	TRBV6-1	CASLGSLGKDTQYF
TRBJ2-7	TRBV9	CASSATTGTGNSYEQYF
TRBJ2-1	TRBV4-1	CASSQDRGAGGYNEQFF
TRBJ2-6	TRBV7-3	CASSLESSGANVLTF
TRBJ1-1	TRBV4-3	CASSHPTDASENTEAFF
TRBJ2-3	TRBV5-4	CASSSGGRGDTQYF
TRBJ1-3	TRBV30	CAWSVFGSRGGNTIYF
TRBJ2-5	TRBV7-9	CASSLAWRGQETQYF
TRBJ1-2	TRBV28	CASNPPGQGTANYGYTF
TRBJ2-3	TRBV4-1	CASSLVLAGGDTQYF
TRBJ1-1	TRBV19	CASRKDRVNTEAFF
TRBJ2-7	TRBV7-2	CASSLEPGTYEQYF
TRBJ2-1	TRBV5-1	CASRTGGAYNEQFF
TRBJ1-1	TRBV6-5	CASSYQGGGTEAFF
TRBJ1-1	TRBV19	CASTKDRVNTEAFF
TRBJ2-7	TRBV7-2	CASSLVGQGARASYEQYF
TRBJ2-3	TRBV27	CASSLYPSVFTDTQYF
TRBJ2-7	TRBV9	CASSVGGRGSYEQYF
TRBJ2-7	TRBV4-1	CASGPGTPSYEQYF
TRBJ2-5	TRBV6-1	CAIGGQPQETQYF
TRBJ1-1	TRBV30	CAWTGQRNTEAFF
TRBJ2-1	TRBV13	CASSLAGESYNEQFF
TRBJ2-7	TRBV5-4	CASSPRGVGYEQYF